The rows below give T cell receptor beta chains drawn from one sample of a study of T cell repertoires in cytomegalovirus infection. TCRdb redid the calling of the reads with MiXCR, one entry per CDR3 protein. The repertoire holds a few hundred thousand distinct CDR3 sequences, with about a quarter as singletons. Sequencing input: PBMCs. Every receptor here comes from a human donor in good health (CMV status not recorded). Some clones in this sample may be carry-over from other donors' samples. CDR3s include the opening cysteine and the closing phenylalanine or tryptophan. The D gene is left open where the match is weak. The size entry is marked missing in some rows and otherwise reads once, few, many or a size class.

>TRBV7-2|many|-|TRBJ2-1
CASSVSSSYNEQFF
TGTGCCAGCAGCGTATCGAGCTCCTACAATGAGCAGTTCTTC
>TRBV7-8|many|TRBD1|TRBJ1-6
CASSSRQGNSPLHF
TGTGCCAGCAGCTCGCGACAGGGTAATTCACCCCTCCACTTT
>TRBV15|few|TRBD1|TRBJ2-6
CATSRDPGQGSGANVLTF
TGTGCCACCAGCAGAGATCCGGGACAGGGTTCTGGGGCCAACGTCCTGACTTTC
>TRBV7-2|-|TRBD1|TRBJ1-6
CASSPTGGYNSPLHF
TGTGCCAGCAGCCCGACAGGGGGTTATAATTCACCCCTCCACTTT
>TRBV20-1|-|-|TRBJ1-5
CSAGGRGGQPQHF
TGCAGTGCTGGGGGCAGGGGAGGGCAGCCCCAGCATTTT
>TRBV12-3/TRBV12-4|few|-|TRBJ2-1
CASSFEAGEQFF
TGTGCCAGCAGTTTTGAGGCGGGTGAGCAGTTCTTC
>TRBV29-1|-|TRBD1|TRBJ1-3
CSVLGTDSSGNTIYF
TGCAGCGTCCTAGGGACAGATAGCTCTGGAAACACCATATATTTT
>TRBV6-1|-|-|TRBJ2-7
CASSLDRFWEQYF
TGTGCCAGCAGCCTGGACAGATTCTGGGAGCAGTACTTC
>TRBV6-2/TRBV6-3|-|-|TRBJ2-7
CASSHGQYEQYF
TGTGCCAGCAGCCATGGACAGTACGAGCAGTACTTC
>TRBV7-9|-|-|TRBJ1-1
CASKGRNTEAFF
TGTGCCAGCAAGGGCAGGAACACTGAAGCTTTCTTT
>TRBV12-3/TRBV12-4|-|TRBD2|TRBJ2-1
CASLPSVAGDNEQFF
TGTGCCAGCCTCCCCTCCGTAGCGGGAGACAATGAGCAGTTCTTC
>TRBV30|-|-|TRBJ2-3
CAWSNADTQYF
TGTGCCTGGAGTAACGCAGATACGCAGTATTTT
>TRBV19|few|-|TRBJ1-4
CASSTSGSPNEKLFF
TGTGCCAGTAGTACCTCAGGGTCACCTAATGAAAAACTGTTTTTT
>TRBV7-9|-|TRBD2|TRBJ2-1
CASSPRLAGAPYNEQFF
TGTGCCAGCAGCCCGAGACTAGCGGGAGCCCCCTACAATGAGCAGTTCTTC
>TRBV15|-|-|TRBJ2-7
CATSRGEPGGEQYF
TGTGCCACCAGCAGAGGGGAGCCTGGTGGTGAGCAGTACTTC
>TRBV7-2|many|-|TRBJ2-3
CASSPAVEDTQYF
TGTGCCAGCAGCCCAGCGGTTGAAGATACGCAGTATTTT
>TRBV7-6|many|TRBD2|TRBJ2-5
CASSLSGSRQETQYF
TGTGCCAGCAGCCTTAGCGGGAGTAGGCAAGAGACCCAGTACTTC
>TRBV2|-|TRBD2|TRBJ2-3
CASGGLAGGGGDTQYF
TGTGCCAGCGGGGGACTAGCGGGAGGCGGGGGAGATACGCAGTATTTT
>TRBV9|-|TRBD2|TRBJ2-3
CASSVGGGRTDTQYF
TGTGCCAGCAGCGTAGGGGGAGGGCGCACAGATACGCAGTATTTT
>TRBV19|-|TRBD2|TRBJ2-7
CASRGTSGSYEQYF
TGTGCCAGTAGGGGGACTAGCGGATCTTACGAGCAGTACTTC
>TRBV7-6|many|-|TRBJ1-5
CASSEGPYSNQPQHF
TGTGCCAGCAGCGAGGGACCTTATAGCAATCAGCCCCAGCATTTT
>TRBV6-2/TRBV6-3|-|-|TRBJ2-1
CASRHPSYPDRREQFF
TGTGCCAGCAGACACCCATCATATCCTGACCGTCGTGAGCAGTTCTTC